This TCR beta chain originates from a study of CD8+CD57+ T cells in acquired aplastic anemia. Overall study: Around 3.5 ug was the average amount of DNA from sorted CD4+ and CD8+ cells.

Patients chosen for sequencing had shown CD8+CD57+ cell expansion by flow cytometry. Genomic DNA provided the template from which TCR beta VDJ and CDR3 profiles were obtained. TCRdb re-derived calls from the reads in MiXCR, one entry per CDR3 protein. The table lists approximately 220,000 distinct CDR3 sequences, around 45% of them singletons. Sample: sorted CD4+, CD8+, or CD8+CD57+ T cells (not recorded which) from PBMCs. The TCR comes from a human donor with aplastic anemia.

CDR3 sequence: CAITSLGLPGQGNYGYTF. The CDR3 bases are TGTGCCATCACCTCGTTGGGTCTACCGGGACAGGGCAACTATGGCTACACCTTC. The J gene is TRBJ1-2, the V gene TRBV10-3, with 9 nucleotides matching TRBD1. Germline values: CDR1 ENHRY, CDR2 SYGVKD. The CDR3 has 18 amino acids. J gave up 2 bases and V 7 bases, and 17 bases lay outside the gene matches.